Following are 3 T cell receptor beta chains from one sample sequenced in a study of early T cells in non-severe SARS-CoV-2 infection. MiXCR, applied by TCRdb to the 5' RACE reads, yields one record per CDR3 protein. Found here are about 70,000 distinct CDR3 sequences, approximately 14% of them singletons; the top ten hold roughly 3.8%. This specimen consisted of whole blood, obtained at baseline. Receptors originate from an adult who was a healthcare worker with PCR-confirmed SARS-CoV-2 infection or an uninfected control (not recorded which).

The gene calls are TRBV5-4 and TRBJ1-6, with 9 bases fitting TRBD1. The CDR3 length is 15 residues. The J segment lost 8 bases and the V segment lost 4 bases, leaving 7 bases of the junction unmatched. Germline CDR1 and CDR2: SGHNT and YYREEE (reference sequence). CDR3 bases: TGTGCCAGCAGCAGGCCGGGACAGGGAGATTCACCCCTCCACTTT. Protein product: CASSRPGQGDSPLHF.

The V gene is TRBV11-2, the J gene TRBJ1-2; no reliable D call. Germline V gene sequence: CDR1 SGHAT, CDR2 FQNNGV. V was pared by 0 bases and J by 14 bases, with 16 bases between. The CDR3 has 13 amino acids. The DNA of the CDR3 is TGTGCCAGCAGCTTAGATGTGACTGTGTCTTTTACCTTC. Translated, it gives CASSLDVTVSFTF.

This clonotype was found many times. The rearrangement uses TRBV3-1 and TRBJ2-2; no clear D. Trimming took 5 bases from V and 3 from J, leaving 10 bases between them. CDR1 and CDR2 from the germline V gene are LGHDT and YNNKEL (reference sequence). The CDR3 is made up of 14 amino acids. CDR3 loop: CASSVLRDTGELFF. CDR3 sequence (DNA): TGTGCCAGCAGCGTGCTTAGGGACACCGGGGAGCTGTTTTTT.